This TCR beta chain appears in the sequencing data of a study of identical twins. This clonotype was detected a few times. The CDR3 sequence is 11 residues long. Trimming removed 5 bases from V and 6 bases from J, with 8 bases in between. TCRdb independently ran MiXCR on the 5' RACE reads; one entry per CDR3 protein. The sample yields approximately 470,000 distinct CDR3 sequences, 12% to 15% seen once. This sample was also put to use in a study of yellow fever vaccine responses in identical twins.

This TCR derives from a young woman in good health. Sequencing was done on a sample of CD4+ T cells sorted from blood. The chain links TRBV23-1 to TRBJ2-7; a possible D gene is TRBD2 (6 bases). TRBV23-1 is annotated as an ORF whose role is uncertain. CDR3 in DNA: TGCGCCAGCAGTAACGGGAGCGAGCAGTACTTC. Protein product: CASSNGSEQYF.